What follows are 25 T cell receptor beta chains derived from one specimen sequenced in a study of technical replicates of blood from a few donors. Data came from immunoSEQ multiplex PCR; TCRdb stores just in-frame clones and leaves some out. The sample records about 70,000 clones, just under 97% being singletons. The sequenced sample consisted of T cells isolated from PBMCs. Source of these receptors: a human donor in good health.

The chain recombines TRBV6-1 with TRBJ1-1; no clear D gene. Between the trimmed V and J ends, which lost 6 bases and 5 bases, there was a span of 13 bases. The germline V gene encodes CDR1 MNHNS and CDR2 SASEGT. The CDR3 extends over 13 amino acids. CDR3 loop: CASRGRAGTEAFF. In DNA form, the CDR3 reads TGTGCCAGCAGGGGAAGGGCGGGGACTGAAGCTTTCTTT.

The chain couples TRBV6-4 to TRBJ2-7; 7 positions agree with TRBD1. Germline-derived CDR1 and CDR2 are MRHNA and SNTAGT. The CDR3 loop spans 13 amino acids. Trimming removed 4 bases from V and 5 bases from J; junction bases left unmatched: 5. This chain's CDR3 is CASSVWQGDEQYF. The CDR3 nucleotides are TGTGCCAGCAGTGTCTGGCAGGGGGACGAGCAGTACTTC.

The chain is built from TRBV6-5 and TRBJ2-3, with TRBD1 matching 7 bases. The CDR3 runs to 14 residues. Germline values: CDR1 MNHEY, CDR2 SVGAGI. The V and J ends lost 0 bases and 4 bases, in that order; junction bases with no gene match: 1. The CDR3 protein is CASSYSGTADTQYF. In nucleotides, the CDR3 is TGTGCCAGCAGTTACTCCGGGACAGCAGATACGCAGTATTTT.

The chain links TRBV27 to TRBJ1-2; D is ambiguous. CDR3 length equals 15 residues. V lost 10 bases to trimming and J lost 3 bases, with 21 bases between them. Germline V gene data show CDR1 as MNHEY and CDR2 as SMNVEV (reference sequence). CDR3 DNA sequence: TGTGCCACCTCTGGAGAGGGAATATTTTACTATGGCTACACCTTC. Translated: CATSGEGIFYYGYTF.

This clone was recorded once. CDR3 amino acids: CASSQDEVPNYGYTF. CDR3 nucleotide sequence: TGCGCCAGCAGCCAAGATGAGGTCCCTAACTATGGCTACACCTTC. The rearrangement links TRBV4-1 to TRBJ1-2; D remains ambiguous. V lost 0 bases and J 0 bases, leaving 8 bases between the germline ends. Germline V gene sequence: CDR1 MGHRA, CDR2 YSYEKL. This CDR3 is built from 15 residues.

The chain combines TRBV7-9 with TRBJ1-5; no reliable D call. Trimming cost V 1 base and J 9 bases, with 13 bases left between them. Germline V gene lookup returns CDR1 SEHNR and CDR2 FQNEAQ (reference sequence). CDR3 length: 14 amino acids. This chain's CDR3 is CASSLGSQMPPQHF. CDR3 DNA: TGTGCCAGCAGCTTAGGATCCCAGATGCCGCCCCAGCATTTT.

This CDR3 reads CASSQLLAGGNTEQFF. In nucleotides, the CDR3 is TGTGCCAGCAGCCAACTCCTAGCGGGTGGGAACACTGAGCAGTTCTTC. The V call is TRBV14, the J call TRBJ2-1; TRBD2 agrees at 8 bases. The CDR3 runs to 16 residues. CDR1 SGHDN and CDR2 FVKESK come from the germline V gene. J was trimmed by 9 bases and V by 2 bases; bases with no gene match: 12.

V usage is TRBV5-1 and J usage is TRBJ1-2, with 8 positions matching TRBD1. The CDR3 has 15 residues. V lost 4 bases, J lost 2 bases, and 7 bases stayed unmatched. The germline V gene has CDR1 SGHRS and CDR2 YFSETQ. The DNA for the CDR3 is TGCGCCAGCAGCGATTCAGGGGGCGGCAACTATGGCTACACCTTC. It codes for CASSDSGGGNYGYTF.

The V gene is TRBV9, the J gene TRBJ2-3; D unresolved. The V gene's germline CDR1 is SGDLS and CDR2 YYNGEE. This CDR3 spans 15 amino acids. The germline V and J ends were trimmed by 0 bases and 2 bases, with 10 bases remaining between them. CDR3: CASSVGGTNTDTQYF. The CDR3 DNA reads as TGTGCCAGCAGCGTAGGTGGCACTAACACAGATACGCAGTATTTT.

CDR3 DNA sequence: TGTGCCAGCAGCCCTCCATTCCGCGGGAGGTCCAAGGCCGAAGCTTTCTTT. It translates to CASSPPFRGRSKAEAFF. The chain joins TRBV5-6 to TRBJ1-1; the D is unclear. CDR1 is SGHDT and CDR2 is YYEEEE in the germline V gene. The CDR3 runs to 17 residues. V dropped 4 bases and J dropped 8 bases, with 27 bases sitting between them. Full variable domain (remainder filled in from reference TRBV5-6 and TRBJ1-1): DAGVTQSPTHLIKTRGQQVTLRCSPKSGHDTVSWYQQALGQGPQFIFQYYEEEERQRGNFPDRFSGHQFPNYSSELNVNALLLGDSALYLCASSPPFRGRSKAEAFFGQGTRLTVV.

In its sample, this clone was seen once. V usage is TRBV29-1 and J usage is TRBJ1-1, with D possibly TRBD1 on 5 matching bases. Germline lookup yields CDR1 SQVTM and CDR2 ANQGSEA. Trimming cost V 4 bases and J 0 bases, with 15 bases left between them. The CDR3 contains 15 residues. The CDR3 nucleotides are TGCAGCGTTGTGGCTCAGGGATGGATGAACACTGAAGCTTTCTTT. It encodes CSVVAQGWMNTEAFF.

The rearrangement joins TRBV6-1 to TRBJ2-7; TRBD1 matches at 7 bases. The CDR3 covers 13 residues. Germline assignment: CDR1 MNHNS and CDR2 SASEGT. Trimming removed 5 bases from V and 4 bases from J; junction bases left unmatched: 5. CDR3 in DNA: TGTGCCAGCAGTACAGGGGAAGGGTACGAGCAGTACTTC. Protein sequence: CASSTGEGYEQYF.

The J gene is TRBJ2-1, the V gene TRBV7-8, with D possibly being TRBD2 (5 bases). Germline CDR1 reads SGHVS; CDR2 reads FQNEAQ. CDR3 length: 15 amino acids. V was cut by 5 bases and J by 10 bases, with 21 bases left in between. CDR3 loop: CASSTTPTKLGEQFF. CDR3 DNA: TGTGCCAGCAGCACGACGCCGACTAAACTGGGGGAGCAGTTCTTC.

The chain has TRBV14 and TRBJ2-7, with 7 bases fitting TRBD1. The germline CDR1 and CDR2 sequences are SGHDN and FVKESK. The CDR3 length is 16 residues. The trim removed 3 bases at V and 5 bases at J, leaving 13 bases unmatched. This CDR3 reads CASSHGPTGNLNEQYF. The CDR3 coding sequence is TGTGCCAGCAGCCACGGCCCGACAGGGAATCTCAACGAGCAGTACTTC.

V and J are TRBV5-6 and TRBJ2-2; 11 bases match TRBD1. Germline lookup yields CDR1 SGHDT and CDR2 YYEEEE. Trimming removed 4 bases from V and 4 bases from J; junction bases left unmatched: 6. The CDR3 has 16 amino acids. The CDR3 nucleotides are TGTGCCAGCAGCCCGAGGACAGGGGGCATCACCGGGGAGCTGTTTTTT. As protein: CASSPRTGGITGELFF.

This clone was seen just once. This rearrangement joins TRBV20-1 to TRBJ1-1, with D hard to call. The V gene lost 0 bases and the J gene lost 6 bases, with 5 bases spanning the gap. Germline assignment: CDR1 DFQATT and CDR2 SNEGSKA (reference sequence). The CDR3 is 11 residues long. CDR3 in amino acids: CSAREGAEAFF. In nucleotides, the CDR3 is TGCAGTGCTAGAGAGGGAGCTGAAGCTTTCTTT.

The chain employs TRBV9 and TRBJ2-1; D is unresolved. The V end lost 0 bases, the J end lost 6 bases, and 7 bases lay between the germline ends. Germline-derived CDR1 and CDR2 are SGDLS and YYNGEE. This CDR3 spans 13 amino acids. CDR3 DNA: TGTGCCAGCAGCGTAGATTTAGTCAATGAGCAGTTCTTC. Amino acids: CASSVDLVNEQFF.

The chain carries TRBV7-3 and TRBJ1-1; TRBD1 agrees at 9 bases. This CDR3 is built from 16 residues. V shed 6 bases and J 1 base; nucleotides not matched to a gene: 9. Germline CDR1 and CDR2: SGHTA and FQGTGA. For the CDR3, the DNA is TGTGCCAGCAGGAGAACAGGGGGCGGAAAGAACACTGAAGCTTTCTTT. Residues: CASRRTGGGKNTEAFF.

The rearrangement links TRBV10-1 to TRBJ2-3, with TRBD2 identical over 13 bases. CDR3 length: 18 residues. Trimming removed 9 bases from V and 4 bases from J; junction bases left unmatched: 16. Germline V gene data show CDR1 as WNHNN and CDR2 as SYGVQD (reference sequence). In DNA form, the CDR3 reads TGCGCCAGTCCCACCCCACTAGCGGGAGGGTATGAGCCAGATACGCAGTATTTT. It specifies CASPTPLAGGYEPDTQYF.

The V and J genes are TRBV2 and TRBJ1-3; no reliable D call. Germline V lookup: CDR1 SNHLY, CDR2 FYNNEI. V lost 6 bases and J 0 bases, leaving 9 bases between the germline ends. The CDR3 spans 14 residues. The CDR3 coding sequence is TGTGCCAGCAGGGAGTCAACCTCTGGAAACACCATATATTTT. The encoded protein is CASRESTSGNTIYF.

The chain uses TRBV10-2 and TRBJ2-7, with 10 bases lining up with TRBD1. The ends lost 3 bases at V and 2 bases at J; junction bases unmatched: 7. The CDR3 loop spans 16 amino acids. Germline CDR1 and CDR2: WSHSY and SAAADI. The CDR3: CASSDFWDRGTYEQYF. The CDR3 region has the DNA TGCGCCAGCAGTGATTTCTGGGACAGGGGCACCTACGAGCAGTACTTC.

The V call is TRBV5-1, the J call TRBJ2-1, with 13 bases identical to TRBD2. CDR3 length: 14 residues. J lost 7 bases, V lost 7 bases, and 5 bases had no gene match. Germline V CDR1 and CDR2: SGHRS, YFSETQ. Here the CDR3 DNA reads TGCGCCAGCGGACTAGCGGGAGTTTGGAATGAGCAGTTCTTC. Protein: CASGLAGVWNEQFF.

The chain uses TRBV7-2 and TRBJ2-7; 12 bases line up with TRBD2. The CDR3 has 17 amino acids. V trimming: 1 base; J trimming: 8 bases; junction bases outside the gene matches: 12. CDR1 is SGHTA, CDR2 FQGNSA, per germline. CDR3 in DNA: TGTGCCAGCAGCTTAGGCCTTCAGACTAGCGGGAGATCTCAGCAGTACTTC. Its protein product is CASSLGLQTSGRSQQYF. Together with reference TRBV7-2 and TRBJ2-7, the CDR3 gives the full variable domain: GAGVSQSPSNKVTEKGKDVELRCDPISGHTALYWYRQSLGQGLEFLIYFQGNSAPDKSGLPSDRFSAERTGGSVSTLTIQRTQQEDSAVYLCASSLGLQTSGRSQQYFGPGTRLTVT.

This clone was counted between two and nine times. The CDR3 spells CASSWVAGGAGNTGELFF. DNA of the CDR3: TGTGCCAGCAGTTGGGTAGCCGGGGGGGCCGGGAACACCGGGGAGCTGTTTTTT. The V and J genes are TRBV27 and TRBJ2-2; 8 bases match TRBD2. The CDR3 length is 18 residues. Germline CDR1 reads MNHEY; CDR2 reads SMNVEV (reference sequence). V was clipped by 4 bases and J by 1 base; unmatched bases: 11.

The V and J genes are TRBV10-3 and TRBJ2-5, with D perhaps TRBD1 (6 bases). V was cut by 6 bases and J by 5 bases, with 13 bases left in between. This CDR3 is 13 amino acids long. Germline V gives CDR1 ENHRY, CDR2 SYGVKD. The DNA for the CDR3 is TGTGCCATCAGGAAACAGGGTCGGGAGACCCAGTACTTC. Protein product: CAIRKQGRETQYF.